This T cell receptor (beta chain) originates from a study of cytotoxic CD8 clonotypes in ibrutinib-treated CLL. About the study: Investigators reported 25 or so partial and 2 complete responses; after median about six years, about 15 patients remained remitted and about twelve progressed. Once patients had received a median 12 months of treatment, range 6 to 36, response samples were obtained.

Whole-study findings and limits: Public clonotypes were seen rarely and were contracted or stable on treatment.

A note on this clone: Antigen: not known.

Sequencing was designed to attain a depth spanning 1 in 200,000 to 1 in 1 million T cells. Measured with immunoSEQ multiplex PCR; TCRdb has only the in-frame clones, and not every one. There are 150,000 to 200,000 clones in the sample; roughly four fifths occur only once, and under 5.5% lies in the top ten. The ends were cut back, 0 bases at V and 1 base at J, with 2 bases in the middle. The CDR3 sequence is 12 residues long. Looked up from germline, CDR1 is SGHRS and CDR2 is YFSETQ. The chain is built from TRBV5-1 and TRBJ2-7; D remains ambiguous. Sample: PBMCs, taken after 24 months of ibrutinib treatment. The receptor was derived from a human donor with chronic lymphocytic leukemia. CDR3 DNA sequence: TGCGCCAGCAGCTTGGTTTCCTACGAGCAGTACTTC. Encoded protein: CASSLVSYEQYF.